This section outlines one T cell receptor (beta chain) sequence together with its context. What it recognizes is unknown. The junction departs from the called germline gene at one end, perhaps through a read error. This specimen belongs to a study of tumor-infiltrating lymphocytes in primary liver carcinoma. Overall study context: The yield of productive TCRbeta reads per sample was roughly 3.65 to 8 million and was similar across tissue types.

Germline CDR1 is SGHNT and CDR2 is YYREEE (reference sequence). The CDR3 totals 13 residues. Unsorted bulk tissue, about 17-34 mg of it, served as the source for co-extraction of RNA and DNA. A constant-region primer served to make TCR beta cDNA from about 500 ng total RNA. Slightly modified ARM-PCR served as the procedure for the TCR beta libraries. These libraries came from three rounds of nested multiplex PCR. Rounds one and two of PCR, each of 10 cycles, were primed with TRBV1-TRBV30 forward primers and a C-beta reverse primer. TCRdb processed the multiplex PCR reads anew with MiXCR; each CDR3 protein has one entry. The profile covers 50,000 to 70,000 distinct CDR3 sequences, with less than 75% appearing a single time and about 56% taken by the ten largest. Study conclusions and caveats: Among top clones, only about 7.5-24% appeared in all five tumor regions.

The receptor was isolated from a man in his forties with primary liver carcinoma and hepatitis B virus infection. Input material: liver tumor tissue from sampling region 2. Sample subset: tumor region T2, inferior pole. V and J are TRBV5-4 and TRBJ2-5; either TRBD1 or TRBD2 may fit D (5 bases each). The CDR3 reads CVSSLKGQGTRYF. DNA for the CDR3: TGTGTCAGCAGCTTGAAGGGCCAAGGGACCCGGTACTTC.